In this sample, the clone carrying this TCR beta chain turned up once. The antigen is unknown. Mismatch with germline at one junction end may stem from a read error. The source of the sample is a study of shared clonotypes between healthy human individuals. The overall study: Every donor yielded three CD4 naive, three CD4 memory, two CD8 naive and one CD8 memory plate.

The assay was carried out at the deep level. Assay: immunoSEQ multiplex PCR; the TCRdb copy retains only in-frame clones and omits some. The repertoire holds more than 850,000 clones, with 75% to 85% as singletons. Regarding the study as a whole: How much donors shared clonotypes was expected to be affected by sequencing depth.

There were no recent acute infections or vaccinations among the donors, who were healthy HIV-negative adults. The CDR3 is made up of 13 amino acids. Germline CDR1 and CDR2: SEHNR and FQNEAQ (reference sequence). The specimen was memory CD4+ T cells from PBMCs. Documented subset: CD45RA-negative fraction. The V and J genes are TRBV7-9 and TRBJ2-3, with 7 bases aligning to TRBD2. The TCR comes from a man aged 18 to 29 in good health. Some clones in this sample may be carry-over from other donors' samples. The CDR3 DNA follows: TGTGCCAGCAGCGAAACCCTAGCGGCATCGGGGGATTTT. Its protein product is CASSETLAASGDF.